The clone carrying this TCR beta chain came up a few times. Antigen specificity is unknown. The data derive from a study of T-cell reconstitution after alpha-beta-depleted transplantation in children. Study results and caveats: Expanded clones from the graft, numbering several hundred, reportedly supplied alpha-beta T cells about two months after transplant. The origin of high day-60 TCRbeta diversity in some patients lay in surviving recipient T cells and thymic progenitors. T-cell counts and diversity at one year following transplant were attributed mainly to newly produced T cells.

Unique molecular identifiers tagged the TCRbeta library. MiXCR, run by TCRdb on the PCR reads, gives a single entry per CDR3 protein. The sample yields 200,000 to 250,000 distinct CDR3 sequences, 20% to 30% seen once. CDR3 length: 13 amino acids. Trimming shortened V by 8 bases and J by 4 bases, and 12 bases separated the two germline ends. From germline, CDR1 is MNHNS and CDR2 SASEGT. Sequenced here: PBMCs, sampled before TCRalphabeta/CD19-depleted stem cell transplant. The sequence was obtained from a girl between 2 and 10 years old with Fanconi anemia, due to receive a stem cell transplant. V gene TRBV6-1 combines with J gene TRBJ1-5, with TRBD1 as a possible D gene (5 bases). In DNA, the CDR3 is TGTGCCAGCGAGGGGACCGAGAATCAGCCCCAGCATTTT. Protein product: CASEGTENQPQHF.